A selection of T cell receptor beta chains follows, all from one sample in a study of blood T cell repertoires in COVID-19. Generated by immunoSEQ multiplex PCR, the TCRdb table keeps only in-frame clones and is missing some. Here the sample spans 45,000 to 50,000 clones, over 70% being singletons. The source material was peripheral blood. Receptors were obtained from a man aged 50-59 years with acute or convalescent COVID-19. CDR3s include the opening cysteine and the closing phenylalanine or tryptophan. Each record gives: D gene, J gene, clone size, V gene, CDR3 protein, CDR3 DNA. A D gene is named only where the DNA matches it firmly. The size of a clone is reported for some rows only, either as once, few or many, or as a class for expanded clones.

d_call: NA
j_call: TRBJ2-1
clone_size: once
v_call: TRBV27
cdr3_aa: CASSQAKPPEQFF
cdr3_nt: TGTGCCAGCAGTCAAGCGAAGCCCCCAGAGCAGTTCTTC

d_call: TRBD1
j_call: TRBJ2-2
clone_size: NA
v_call: TRBV5-1
cdr3_aa: CASSLETGANTGELFF
cdr3_nt: TGCGCCAGCAGCTTGGAGACAGGGGCCAACACCGGGGAGCTGTTTTTT

d_call: TRBD1
j_call: TRBJ1-1
clone_size: NA
v_call: TRBV19
cdr3_aa: CATQRGPGQGGVGTEAFF
cdr3_nt: TGTGCCACCCAACGGGGACCGGGACAGGGGGGAGTAGGCACTGAAGCTTTCTTT

d_call: NA
j_call: TRBJ2-7
clone_size: NA
v_call: TRBV18
cdr3_aa: CASSSVRQETYEQYF
cdr3_nt: TGTGCCAGCTCATCTGTCCGACAGGAGACCTACGAGCAGTACTTC

d_call: NA
j_call: TRBJ1-2
clone_size: once
v_call: TRBV3-1/TRBV3-2
cdr3_aa: CASSPGQSTANYGYTF
cdr3_nt: TGTGCCAGCAGCCCCGGACAGAGCACCGCTAACTATGGCTACACCTTC

d_call: NA
j_call: TRBJ2-3
clone_size: NA
v_call: TRBV7-8
cdr3_aa: CASSFRIPSTDTQYF
cdr3_nt: TGTGCCAGCAGCTTCAGGATTCCTAGCACAGATACGCAGTATTTT

d_call: TRBD2
j_call: TRBJ2-3
clone_size: NA
v_call: TRBV18
cdr3_aa: CASSPPSPGGRTDTQYF
cdr3_nt: TGTGCCAGCTCACCACCGTCTCCGGGGGGTAGGACAGATACGCAGTATTTT

d_call: NA
j_call: TRBJ2-7
clone_size: once
v_call: TRBV13
cdr3_aa: CASSFGVTYEQYF
cdr3_nt: TGTGCCAGCAGCTTCGGGGTCACCTACGAGCAGTACTTC

d_call: TRBD1
j_call: TRBJ2-1
clone_size: NA
v_call: TRBV18
cdr3_aa: CASSPRQGMNEQFF
cdr3_nt: TGTGCCAGCTCACCGAGACAGGGTATGAATGAGCAGTTCTTC

d_call: NA
j_call: TRBJ2-6
clone_size: NA
v_call: TRBV7-2
cdr3_aa: CASSFPNDFTGANVLTF
cdr3_nt: TGTGCCAGCAGCTTCCCCAACGACTTTACTGGGGCCAACGTCCTGACTTTC

d_call: NA
j_call: TRBJ2-7
clone_size: NA
v_call: TRBV10-2
cdr3_aa: CASKDTGSEQYF
cdr3_nt: TGCGCCAGCAAGGATACAGGGAGCGAGCAGTACTTC

d_call: NA
j_call: TRBJ1-2
clone_size: NA
v_call: TRBV18
cdr3_aa: CASSPQGPKGYTF
cdr3_nt: TGTGCCAGCTCACCGCAGGGGCCTAAAGGCTACACCTTC

d_call: NA
j_call: TRBJ2-6
clone_size: NA
v_call: TRBV5-4
cdr3_aa: CASSLALGAGANVLTF
cdr3_nt: TGTGCCAGCAGCTTGGCATTAGGGGCTGGGGCCAACGTCCTGACTTTC

d_call: TRBD1
j_call: TRBJ2-3
clone_size: NA
v_call: TRBV2
cdr3_aa: CASSVRDRAEEGQYF
cdr3_nt: TGTGCCAGCAGTGTCCGGGACAGGGCGGAAGAGGGGCAGTATTTT

d_call: TRBD2
j_call: TRBJ2-2
clone_size: few
v_call: TRBV6-5
cdr3_aa: CASRAGGRTGELFF
cdr3_nt: TGTGCCAGCAGGGCGGGGGGGCGCACCGGGGAGCTGTTTTTT

d_call: TRBD1
j_call: TRBJ2-7
clone_size: NA
v_call: TRBV4-3
cdr3_aa: CASSQGTGNREQYF
cdr3_nt: TGCGCCAGCAGCCAAGGGACAGGGAATCGCGAGCAGTACTTC

d_call: TRBD1
j_call: TRBJ2-1
clone_size: NA
v_call: TRBV6-5
cdr3_aa: CASSYYQGAGNEQFF
cdr3_nt: TGTGCCAGCAGTTACTATCAGGGGGCGGGGAATGAGCAGTTCTTC

d_call: NA
j_call: TRBJ1-2
clone_size: NA
v_call: TRBV5-4
cdr3_aa: CASSLEGVYGYTF
cdr3_nt: TGTGCCAGCAGCTTGGAGGGGGTCTATGGCTACACCTTC

d_call: NA
j_call: TRBJ1-2
clone_size: few
v_call: TRBV12-3/TRBV12-4
cdr3_aa: CASSKHRVGYTF
cdr3_nt: TGTGCCAGCAGTAAACACAGGGTTGGCTACACCTTC

d_call: TRBD1
j_call: TRBJ1-3
clone_size: NA
v_call: TRBV19
cdr3_aa: CASQRGTVAGNTIYF
cdr3_nt: TGTGCCAGTCAAAGGGGGACAGTGGCTGGAAACACCATATATTTT

d_call: NA
j_call: TRBJ1-3
clone_size: NA
v_call: TRBV24-1
cdr3_aa: CATSDPGEGNTIYF
cdr3_nt: TGTGCCACCAGTGATCCGGGGGAAGGAAACACCATATATTTT

d_call: NA
j_call: TRBJ2-5
clone_size: NA
v_call: TRBV7-7
cdr3_aa: CASSPTGIRQETQYF
cdr3_nt: TGTGCCAGCAGCCCGACTGGAATTAGACAAGAGACCCAGTACTTC

d_call: TRBD1
j_call: TRBJ1-1
clone_size: NA
v_call: TRBV4-1
cdr3_aa: CASSHDGGTGGNTEAFF
cdr3_nt: TGCGCCAGCAGCCACGATGGAGGGACAGGGGGGAATACTGAAGCTTTCTTT

d_call: TRBD1
j_call: TRBJ2-7
clone_size: NA
v_call: TRBV13
cdr3_aa: CASSSWTGSSYEQYF
cdr3_nt: TGTGCCAGCAGCAGCTGGACAGGGAGTTCCTACGAGCAGTACTTC

d_call: TRBD2
j_call: TRBJ2-1
clone_size: once
v_call: TRBV19
cdr3_aa: CASSRSILAGGESNEQFF
cdr3_nt: TGTGCCAGTAGTCGGTCGATTTTAGCGGGAGGGGAAAGCAATGAGCAGTTCTTC

d_call: TRBD1
j_call: TRBJ2-5
clone_size: NA
v_call: TRBV18
cdr3_aa: CASSPSTGDETQYF
cdr3_nt: TGTGCCAGCTCACCCTCGACAGGGGACGAGACCCAGTACTTC

d_call: NA
j_call: TRBJ2-1
clone_size: NA
v_call: TRBV5-8
cdr3_aa: CASSLVLAGALQFF
cdr3_nt: TGTGCCAGCAGCTTGGTTCTGGCAGGGGCCCTACAGTTCTTC

d_call: TRBD2
j_call: TRBJ2-3
clone_size: NA
v_call: TRBV6-2/TRBV6-3
cdr3_aa: CASSSIGLAGNTDTQYF
cdr3_nt: TGTGCCAGCAGTTCTATCGGACTAGCGGGGAACACAGATACGCAGTATTTT

d_call: NA
j_call: TRBJ2-7
clone_size: NA
v_call: TRBV4-3
cdr3_aa: CASSPTLLGGGQYF
cdr3_nt: TGCGCCAGCAGCCCGACACTCCTCGGGGGAGGGCAGTACTTC

d_call: NA
j_call: TRBJ2-1
clone_size: few
v_call: TRBV6-5
cdr3_aa: CASSPSSYEQFF
cdr3_nt: TGTGCCAGCAGTCCTAGTTCGTATGAGCAGTTCTTC

d_call: TRBD2
j_call: TRBJ2-1
clone_size: NA
v_call: TRBV20-1
cdr3_aa: CSAIELASGSQNEQFF
cdr3_nt: TGCAGTGCTATTGAACTAGCGTCAGGTTCCCAGAATGAGCAGTTCTTC

d_call: NA
j_call: TRBJ1-2
clone_size: few
v_call: TRBV7-2
cdr3_aa: CASSLIRGTGGYTF
cdr3_nt: TGTGCCAGCAGCTTAATAAGGGGGACGGGAGGCTACACCTTC

d_call: NA
j_call: TRBJ2-2
clone_size: NA
v_call: TRBV6-5
cdr3_aa: CASRAWGRKIGELFF
cdr3_nt: TGTGCCAGCAGGGCCTGGGGGCGGAAAATCGGGGAGCTGTTTTTT

d_call: NA
j_call: TRBJ2-2
clone_size: NA
v_call: TRBV7-2
cdr3_aa: CASSLVPNTGELFF
cdr3_nt: TGTGCCAGCAGCTTAGTCCCAAACACCGGGGAGCTGTTTTTT

d_call: NA
j_call: TRBJ1-5
clone_size: NA
v_call: TRBV7-8
cdr3_aa: CASSNSGPSGNQPQHF
cdr3_nt: TGTGCCAGCAGCAATAGCGGCCCCTCGGGCAATCAGCCCCAGCATTTT

d_call: NA
j_call: TRBJ2-3
clone_size: NA
v_call: TRBV6-4
cdr3_aa: CASSDRGAADTQYF
cdr3_nt: TGTGCCAGCAGTGACCGGGGGGCAGCAGATACGCAGTATTTT

d_call: NA
j_call: TRBJ1-1
clone_size: NA
v_call: TRBV12-3/TRBV12-4
cdr3_aa: CASIASGGAEAFF
cdr3_nt: TGTGCCAGCATCGCATCGGGGGGGGCTGAAGCTTTCTTT

d_call: NA
j_call: TRBJ1-1
clone_size: NA
v_call: TRBV6-2/TRBV6-3
cdr3_aa: CASSYQRDPGSAFF
cdr3_nt: TGTGCCAGCAGTTACCAGCGGGACCCCGGCTCAGCTTTCTTT

d_call: TRBD1
j_call: TRBJ1-5
clone_size: NA
v_call: TRBV5-1
cdr3_aa: CASSPGQGRYQPQHF
cdr3_nt: TGCGCCAGCAGCCCCGGACAGGGGAGGTATCAGCCCCAGCATTTT

d_call: TRBD1
j_call: TRBJ1-6
clone_size: NA
v_call: TRBV27
cdr3_aa: CASSLFPGQENSPLHF
cdr3_nt: TGTGCCAGCAGTTTGTTCCCGGGACAGGAAAATTCACCCCTCCACTTT